The next 19 T cell receptor beta chains were all read from a single sample in a study of Graves' ophthalmopathy and Graves' hyperthyroidism. As the template, RNA transcripts were used to amplify TCR beta CDR3 regions. Scientists carried out first-round RT-PCR using HTBI primers and then a second-round multiplex PCR. MiXCR, applied by TCRdb to the multiplex PCR reads, yields one record per CDR3 protein. The table shows fewer than 650,000 distinct CDR3 sequences, with over 20% occurring only once. The sequenced material came from peripheral blood. The receptors originated from a woman aged 18-29 years with stable Graves' hyperthyroidism. Some clones in this sample may be carry-over from other donors' samples.

This clonotype was picked up one time. The chain joins TRBV28 to TRBJ1-5; D is undetermined. The ends were cut back, 7 bases at V and 0 bases at J, with 10 bases in the middle. The germline V gene encodes CDR1 MDHEN and CDR2 SYDVKM. The length of the CDR3 is 14 residues. CDR3 region: CASTESYSNQPQHF. The CDR3 DNA sequence: TGTGCCAGCACAGAATCGTATAGCAATCAGCCCCAGCATTTT.

This clonotype was counted at least ten times. In nucleotides, the CDR3 is TGTGCCAGCAGCTCCGGACAGGTCCCTGAAGCTTTCTTT. Translated, it gives CASSSGQVPEAFF. The chain employs TRBV7-6 and TRBJ1-1; 7 positions agree with TRBD1. The germline gives CDR1 SGHVS, CDR2 FNYEAQ. J lost 6 bases, V lost 4 bases, and 5 bases had no gene match. There are 13 residues in the CDR3.

This clonotype was seen ten or more times. The rearrangement joins TRBV6-5 to TRBJ2-7, with a possible D match to TRBD2 (5 bases). CDR1 MNHEY and CDR2 SVGAGI come from the germline V gene. CDR3 size: 14 residues. Trimming cost V 8 bases and J 6 bases, with 20 bases left between them. CDR3 loop: CASCNQEAVCEQYF. CDR3 DNA: TGTGCCAGCTGTAACCAGGAGGCGGTCTGCGAGCAGTACTTC.

Here the CDR3 DNA reads TGTGCCAGCAGCTTAGGTCGGGCTAGCGGGACGTACCAAGAGACCCAGTACTTC. This translates into CASSLGRASGTYQETQYF. V usage is TRBV11-2 and J usage is TRBJ2-5; 9 bases are shared with TRBD2. Germline-derived CDR1 and CDR2 are SGHAT and FQNNGV. This CDR3 is built from 18 residues. Germline trimming cut 1 base from V and 0 bases from J; bases unmatched to any gene: 9.

This clonotype was seen at least ten times. The J gene is TRBJ1-1, the V gene TRBV5-1; TRBD1 aligns across 7 bases. CDR1 and CDR2 from the germline V gene are SGHRS and YFSETQ. The V and J ends lost 4 bases and 1 base, in that order; junction bases with no gene match: 4. CDR3 length equals 14 residues. The CDR3: CASSQGQPNTEAFF. The CDR3 DNA sequence: TGCGCCAGCAGCCAGGGACAGCCGAACACTGAAGCTTTCTTT.

This clonotype was observed many times. The chain is built from TRBV2 and TRBJ1-1; D possibly corresponds to TRBD1 (5 bases). V was pared by 8 bases and J by 4 bases, with 8 bases between. This CDR3 is built from 11 residues. CDR1 SNHLY and CDR2 FYNNEI come from the germline V gene. The CDR3 nucleotides are TGTGCCAGCTCCAGGGTCACTGAAGCTTTCTTT. Its protein is CASSRVTEAFF.

At least ten counts were recorded for this clonotype. This chain uses TRBV30 with TRBJ1-2; D is ambiguous. Germline values: CDR1 GTSNPN, CDR2 SVGIG (reference sequence). V lost 1 base and J 5 bases, leaving 8 bases between the germline ends. This CDR3 has 12 residues. The CDR3 bases are TGTGCCTGGAGTGAACAAGGATATGGCTACACCTTC. Amino acid sequence: CAWSEQGYGYTF.

This chain uses TRBV28 with TRBJ1-1; no clear D gene. This CDR3 spans 13 amino acids. In germline, CDR1 is MDHEN, CDR2 SYDVKM. V was cut by 10 bases and J by 0 bases, with 12 bases left in between. CDR3 amino acids: CAIGNMMNTEAFF. The CDR3 region has the DNA TGTGCCATTGGGAACATGATGAACACTGAAGCTTTCTTT. Full variable domain (remainder filled in from reference TRBV28 and TRBJ1-1): DVKVTQSSRYLVKRTGEKVFLECVQDMDHENMFWYRQDPGLGLRLIYFSYDVKMKEKGDIPEGYSVSREKKERFSLILESASTNQTSMYLCAIGNMMNTEAFFGQGTRLTVV.

V is TRBV11-2 and J is TRBJ2-7, with D uncertain. V was pared by 2 bases and J by 0 bases, with 8 bases between. CDR3 length: 14 residues. Germline V gives CDR1 SGHAT, CDR2 FQNNGV. The CDR3 nucleotides read TGTGCCAGCAGCTTATCCCCGGACTCCTACGAGCAGTACTTC. It yields the protein CASSLSPDSYEQYF. The full variable domain, with the rest looked up from reference TRBV11-2 and TRBJ2-7, is EAGVAQSPRYKIIEKRQSVAFWCNPISGHATLYWYQQILGQGPKLLIQFQNNGVVDDSQLPKDRFSAERLKGVDSTLKIQPAKLEDSAVYLCASSLSPDSYEQYFGPGTRLTVT.

This clonotype was seen only a few times. CDR3 in amino acids: CASSQRFSDLEQYF. DNA for the CDR3: TGCGCCAGCAGCCAAAGATTCTCCGACCTCGAGCAGTACTTC. The chain recombines TRBV4-1 with TRBJ2-7; D gene unclear. V shed 2 bases and J shed 6 bases, with 14 bases lying between them. Germline CDR1 reads MGHRA; CDR2 reads YSYEKL. The CDR3 spans 14 residues.

This clonotype was detected only a few times. The V gene is TRBV18, the J gene TRBJ1-5, with 7 bases aligning to TRBD1. CDR3 size: 18 residues. The trim removed 2 bases at V and 5 bases at J, leaving 15 bases unmatched. CDR1 KGHSH and CDR2 LQKENI come from the germline V gene. Written as DNA, the CDR3 is TGTGCCAGCTCACCAGGACAGGTGAATTTAAAGGATCATCAGCCCCAGCATTTT. As protein: CASSPGQVNLKDHQPQHF.

The sample holds one count of this clonotype. The chain uses TRBV12-3 or TRBV12-4 and TRBJ1-2; TRBD1 agrees at 10 bases. The CDR3 has 14 residues. The J segment lost 8 bases and the V segment lost 5 bases, leaving 8 bases of the junction unmatched. CDR3 protein: CASSRTGGLFGYTF. The CDR3 DNA reads as TGTGCCAGCAGTCGGACAGGGGGATTATTCGGCTACACCTTC.

This chain joins TRBV19 and TRBJ1-1; no clear D. Trimming removed 4 bases from V and 5 bases from J, with 14 bases in between. Looked up from germline, CDR1 is LNHDA and CDR2 is SQIVND (reference sequence). The CDR3 consists of 14 residues. This chain's CDR3 is CASSSQTARTEAFF. The CDR3 DNA follows: TGTGCCAGTAGTAGCCAGACGGCGAGAACTGAAGCTTTCTTT.

About this clonotype: This may be a read error: a much more frequent sequence differs by one nucleotide. Without the conserved terminal phenylalanine or tryptophan, this CDR3 likely stems from a read error. This sequence joins TRBV20-1 and TRBJ2-7; maybe TRBD1 (6 bases). The length of the CDR3 is 12 residues. Germline loops: CDR1 DFQATT, CDR2 SNEGSKA (reference sequence). The V gene lost 8 bases and the J gene lost 6 bases, with 17 bases spanning the gap. The CDR3: CSTWDRRGEQYY. In DNA, the CDR3 is TGCAGTACATGGGACCGCAGGGGCGAGCAGTACTAC.

V usage is TRBV12-3 or TRBV12-4 and J usage is TRBJ1-3; D uncertain. With 6 bases removed from V and 3 bases from J, the gap between germline ends came to 6 bases. CDR3 length: 12 amino acids. The CDR3 DNA sequence: TGTGCCAGCAGCGGGTATGGAAACACCATATATTTT. This encodes CASSGYGNTIYF.

In nucleotides, the CDR3 is TGTGCCAGCAGCGTTCAACAGGGGTCGAAAGCTTTCTTT. This sequence encodes CASSVQQGSKAFF. The rearrangement uses TRBV6-1 and TRBJ1-1; 7 bases fit TRBD1. Germline V lookup: CDR1 MNHNS, CDR2 SASEGT. Trimming removed 6 bases from V and 9 bases from J; junction bases left unmatched: 10. This CDR3 has 13 amino acids.

This clonotype was seen ten or more times. The chain joins TRBV6-1 to TRBJ2-7; 9 positions match TRBD1. The CDR3 runs 13 residues. The V gene end was trimmed by 6 bases and the J gene end by 9 bases; junction bases not matched to a gene: 9. Germline CDR1 reads MNHNS; CDR2 reads SASEGT. The CDR3 nucleotides are TGTGCCAGCAGCCGTGACAGGGGGAGTGGGCAGTACTTC. Translated: CASSRDRGSGQYF.

This clonotype was counted many times. This chain's CDR3 is CASRKAGGLTEQYF. Written as DNA, the CDR3 is TGTGCCAGTAGAAAGGCGGGAGGGCTCACGGAGCAGTACTTC. The rearrangement links TRBV19 to TRBJ2-7; 9 bases map to TRBD2. V lost 6 bases and J lost 7; bases outside the gene matches: 10. CDR1 LNHDA and CDR2 SQIVND come from the germline V gene (reference sequence). There are 14 residues in the CDR3.

The V and J genes are TRBV7-3 and TRBJ2-5, with 11 bases matching TRBD2. Germline V lookup: CDR1 SGHTA, CDR2 FQGTGA. V lost 6 bases and J lost 5; bases outside the gene matches: 11. This CDR3 comprises 16 residues. CDR3 nucleotide sequence: TGTGCCAGCAGTCAGGGACTAGCGGCCAAAGGGGAGACCCAGTACTTC. Its translation is CASSQGLAAKGETQYF. The full variable domain, with the rest looked up from reference TRBV7-3 and TRBJ2-5, is GAGVSQTPSNKVTEKGKYVELRCDPISGHTALYWYRQSLGQGPEFLIYFQGTGAADDSGLPNDRFFAVRPEGSVSTLKIQRTERGDSAVYLCASSQGLAAKGETQYFGPGTRLLVL.